This is a list of T cell receptor beta chains from one sample in a study of blood T cell repertoires in COVID-19. TCRdb's copy holds only in-frame clones and misses some; the assay was immunoSEQ multiplex PCR. The sample holds some 48,000 clones, 70% to 90% seen once. Sequenced: peripheral blood. Receptor source: a human donor in a cohort sampled during active COVID-19. CDR3s include the opening cysteine and the closing phenylalanine or tryptophan. Fields, in order: J gene, clone size, D gene, V gene, CDR3 DNA, CDR3 protein. A D gene is named only where the DNA matches it firmly. Size is omitted from some rows. Given values are once, few, many or a class for expanded clones.

J: TRBJ1-4
size: NA
D: NA
V: TRBV5-1
DNA: TGCGCCAGCAGCTCAGAGGGAACTAATGAAAAACTGTTTTTT
CDR3: CASSSEGTNEKLFF

J: TRBJ1-3
size: NA
D: NA
V: TRBV11-2
DNA: TGTGCCAGCAGCTTAGTCGGGCGCGGGGCAGGCTCTGGAAACACCATATATTTT
CDR3: CASSLVGRGAGSGNTIYF

J: TRBJ2-3
size: NA
D: TRBD2
V: TRBV3-1/TRBV3-2
DNA: TGTGCCAGCAGCCCCCGGACTAGCGTAAACACAGATACGCAGTATTTT
CDR3: CASSPRTSVNTDTQYF

J: TRBJ2-3
size: NA
D: NA
V: TRBV7-3
DNA: TGTGCCAGCAGCTTAGCCGGGGGGCGCACAGATACGCAGTATTTT
CDR3: CASSLAGGRTDTQYF

J: TRBJ1-1
size: few
D: NA
V: TRBV12-3/TRBV12-4
DNA: TGTGCCAGCAGTAGCCCTTACAACACTGAAGCTTTCTTT
CDR3: CASSSPYNTEAFF

J: TRBJ1-4
size: NA
D: TRBD1
V: TRBV7-9
DNA: TGTGCCAGCAGCTCCGGGACAGCCGGGGGTGAAAAACTGTTTTTT
CDR3: CASSSGTAGGEKLFF

J: TRBJ1-1
size: NA
D: NA
V: TRBV19
DNA: TGTGCCAGTAGTCAACAACCAAACACTGAAGCTTTCTTT
CDR3: CASSQQPNTEAFF

J: TRBJ2-7
size: few
D: NA
V: TRBV28
DNA: TGTGCCACAAGACAGATGAGCTCCTACGAGCAGTACTTC
CDR3: CATRQMSSYEQYF

J: TRBJ2-7
size: NA
D: NA
V: TRBV19
DNA: TGTGCCAGTAGTAAACTAGGCCACGGCGCGGTGCAGTACTTC
CDR3: CASSKLGHGAVQYF

J: TRBJ2-1
size: NA
D: TRBD2
V: TRBV10-3
DNA: TGTGCCATCAGTGAGTTTGAGGGGACTAGCATCTCTTATGTGCCGTTCTTC
CDR3: CAISEFEGTSISYVPFF

J: TRBJ2-7
size: few
D: TRBD2
V: TRBV30
DNA: TGTGCCTGGAGGAATAGCGGGAGCCAGAGCTACGAGCAGTACTTC
CDR3: CAWRNSGSQSYEQYF

J: TRBJ1-5
size: NA
D: TRBD1
V: TRBV10-3
DNA: TGTGCCATCAGTGAAAGACAGGGAGCCGAGGAGCCCCAGCATTTT
CDR3: CAISERQGAEEPQHF

J: TRBJ1-2
size: NA
D: NA
V: TRBV25-1
DNA: TGTGCCAGCAGTGTAGGACAGCGAGCCTACACCTTC
CDR3: CASSVGQRAYTF

J: TRBJ1-3
size: NA
D: NA
V: TRBV11-1
DNA: TGTGCCAGCAGCTCCGACGACAGGCCTGGAAACACCATATATTTT
CDR3: CASSSDDRPGNTIYF

J: TRBJ2-7
size: NA
D: NA
V: TRBV7-6
DNA: TGTGCCAGCAGCTTCGCAGACTCCGAGCAGTACTTC
CDR3: CASSFADSEQYF

J: TRBJ2-7
size: NA
D: TRBD1
V: TRBV3-1/TRBV3-2
DNA: TGTGCCAGCAGCCAAACCGGGACAGGGGTCCCCTACGAGCAGTACTTC
CDR3: CASSQTGTGVPYEQYF

J: TRBJ2-5
size: once
D: NA
V: TRBV7-3
DNA: TGTGCCAGCAGCTTAAGGGGGGGCGCGGATGAAGAGACCCAGTACTTC
CDR3: CASSLRGGADEETQYF

J: TRBJ1-2
size: NA
D: NA
V: TRBV21-1
DNA: TGTGCCAGCAGGGTGGGGCGGGAGGACTATGGCTACACCTTC
CDR3: CASRVGREDYGYTF

J: TRBJ1-5
size: once
D: NA
V: TRBV30
DNA: TGTGCCTGGAGTGTACTAGGAGTGGACGGGCCCCAGCATTTT
CDR3: CAWSVLGVDGPQHF

J: TRBJ2-1
size: NA
D: TRBD2
V: TRBV28
DNA: TGTGCCAGCACCAGCGGGGGGGCCAGCTCCTACAATGAGCAGTTCTTC
CDR3: CASTSGGASSYNEQFF

J: TRBJ1-2
size: NA
D: NA
V: TRBV25-1
DNA: TGTGCCAGCTCCGGGGGGGCCGGCGGCTACACCTTC
CDR3: CASSGGAGGYTF

J: TRBJ1-4
size: NA
D: NA
V: TRBV28
DNA: TGTGCCAGCAGAAACAGGGTAGATGAAAAACTGTTTTTT
CDR3: CASRNRVDEKLFF

J: TRBJ2-1
size: NA
D: NA
V: TRBV25-1
DNA: TGTGCCAGCAGTGAATTGTTGGGCCAGTCCACCTACAATGAGCAGTTCTTC
CDR3: CASSELLGQSTYNEQFF

J: TRBJ2-3
size: NA
D: NA
V: TRBV12-5
DNA: TGTGCTAGTGGGGAGGGCACAGATACGCAGTATTTT
CDR3: CASGEGTDTQYF

J: TRBJ2-5
size: NA
D: TRBD1
V: TRBV10-1
DNA: TGCGCCAGCAGTTCGACAGGGAACTTTCAAGAGACCCAGTACTTC
CDR3: CASSSTGNFQETQYF

J: TRBJ1-2
size: NA
D: NA
V: TRBV3-1/TRBV3-2
DNA: TGTGCCAGCAGCCAAGTATCCAGGGGCCATGGCTACACCTTC
CDR3: CASSQVSRGHGYTF

J: TRBJ2-3
size: once
D: TRBD1
V: TRBV19
DNA: TGTGCCAGCGGCCGATCACAGGGGTTTGCAGATACGCAGTATTTT
CDR3: CASGRSQGFADTQYF

J: TRBJ2-2
size: NA
D: NA
V: TRBV6-5
DNA: TGTGCCAGCAGTTCCATCCGGGCCGGGGAGCTGTTTTTT
CDR3: CASSSIRAGELFF

J: TRBJ2-2
size: NA
D: TRBD1
V: TRBV25-1
DNA: TGTGCCAGCAGTGAGCTGGGACAGGGGAGTACCGGGGAGCTGTTTTTT
CDR3: CASSELGQGSTGELFF

J: TRBJ1-2
size: NA
D: TRBD1
V: TRBV11-2
DNA: TGTGCCAGCAGCCAACCGGGACAGGGTCGCGGCTACACCTTC
CDR3: CASSQPGQGRGYTF

J: TRBJ2-1
size: NA
D: TRBD1
V: TRBV11-2
DNA: TGTGCCAGCAGCGTGGGGGACAGGGGCTACAATGAGCAGTTCTTC
CDR3: CASSVGDRGYNEQFF

J: TRBJ2-7
size: NA
D: NA
V: TRBV27
DNA: TGTGCCAGCAGTTTATACGCAGGGTCCTACGAGCAGTACTTC
CDR3: CASSLYAGSYEQYF

J: TRBJ2-1
size: NA
D: TRBD2
V: TRBV7-2
DNA: TGTGCCAGCAGCTTAGATCCTAGCGGGGGGGCCCTGAATGAGCAGTTCTTC
CDR3: CASSLDPSGGALNEQFF

J: TRBJ2-5
size: NA
D: TRBD1
V: TRBV10-3
DNA: TGTGCCATCAGTGTACAGGGGGCACGAGAGACCCAGTACTTC
CDR3: CAISVQGARETQYF

J: TRBJ2-7
size: NA
D: TRBD2
V: TRBV7-8
DNA: TGTGCCAGCAGCTTAGAAGGGGCTAGCGGCATTTACGAGCAGTACTTC
CDR3: CASSLEGASGIYEQYF

J: TRBJ2-1
size: NA
D: NA
V: TRBV10-3
DNA: TGTGCCATCAGTGAGACCTCAAGCGGGTACAATGAGCAGTTCTTC
CDR3: CAISETSSGYNEQFF

J: TRBJ2-7
size: NA
D: TRBD2
V: TRBV6-2/TRBV6-3
DNA: TGTGCCAGCAGTCGACTAGCTCTCTCAACCTACGAGCAGTACTTC
CDR3: CASSRLALSTYEQYF

J: TRBJ1-1
size: NA
D: NA
V: TRBV11-1
DNA: TGTGCCAGCAGCGGCAGGGGCAGGACTGAAGCTTTCTTT
CDR3: CASSGRGRTEAFF

J: TRBJ1-5
size: few
D: NA
V: TRBV5-6
DNA: TGTGCCAGCAGCACTTACGACAGTCCGAATCAGCCCCAGCATTTT
CDR3: CASSTYDSPNQPQHF

J: TRBJ1-1
size: NA
D: TRBD1
V: TRBV5-6
DNA: TGTGCCAGCAGCCTGCGGGACAGCACTGAAGCTTTCTTT
CDR3: CASSLRDSTEAFF

J: TRBJ2-5
size: once
D: NA
V: TRBV5-1
DNA: TGCGCCAGCAGCTTGGCCCAGATATCCCAAGAGACCCAGTACTTC
CDR3: CASSLAQISQETQYF

J: TRBJ1-2
size: NA
D: NA
V: TRBV6-5
DNA: TGTGCCAGCAGTTACTCGACGGCAGGAACCTATGGCTACACCTTC
CDR3: CASSYSTAGTYGYTF

J: TRBJ2-6
size: NA
D: TRBD1
V: TRBV19
DNA: TGTGCCAGTAGCTCGGACAGGGCTGGGGCCAACGTCCTGACTTTC
CDR3: CASSSDRAGANVLTF

J: TRBJ2-3
size: NA
D: TRBD2
V: TRBV4-2
DNA: TGTGCCAGCAGCCAAGACGGACTAGCGGGGGACTACACAGATACGCAGTATTTT
CDR3: CASSQDGLAGDYTDTQYF

J: TRBJ2-7
size: NA
D: NA
V: TRBV6-5
DNA: TGTGCCAGCAGAGAGTACTTATCCAATTACGAGCAGTACTTC
CDR3: CASREYLSNYEQYF

J: TRBJ2-2
size: NA
D: TRBD1
V: TRBV7-9
DNA: TGTGCCAGCAGCTTACACTCAGGGGGCGCGGTGACCGGGGAGCTGTTTTTT
CDR3: CASSLHSGGAVTGELFF

J: TRBJ1-5
size: few
D: TRBD1
V: TRBV19
DNA: TGTGCCATAGGAGGACAGGGGGGACATCAGCCCCAGCATTTT
CDR3: CAIGGQGGHQPQHF

J: TRBJ2-5
size: NA
D: TRBD2
V: TRBV6-5
DNA: TGTGCCAGCAGTTACGGTCTAGCGGGGGTAGAGACCCAGTACTTC
CDR3: CASSYGLAGVETQYF

J: TRBJ2-4
size: NA
D: NA
V: TRBV5-1
DNA: TGCGCCAGCAGCCCCGTAGCCGGTCTAGCCAAAAACATTCAGTACTTC
CDR3: CASSPVAGLAKNIQYF

J: TRBJ2-3
size: NA
D: TRBD1
V: TRBV7-3
DNA: TGTGCCAGCAGCGCCGGGACAGGGACCACAGATACGCAGTATTTT
CDR3: CASSAGTGTTDTQYF

J: TRBJ1-2
size: NA
D: NA
V: TRBV11-2
DNA: TGTGCCAGCAGCTTAGACTCCCGGCAGGGACTGTTTTATGGCTACACCTTC
CDR3: CASSLDSRQGLFYGYTF